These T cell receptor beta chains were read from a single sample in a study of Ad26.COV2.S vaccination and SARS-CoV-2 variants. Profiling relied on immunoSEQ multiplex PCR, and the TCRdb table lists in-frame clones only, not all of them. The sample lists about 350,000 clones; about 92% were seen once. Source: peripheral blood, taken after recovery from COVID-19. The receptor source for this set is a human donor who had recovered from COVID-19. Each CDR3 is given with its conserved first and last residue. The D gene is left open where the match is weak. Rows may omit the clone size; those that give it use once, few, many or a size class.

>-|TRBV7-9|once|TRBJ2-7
CASSLGGLGEQYF
TGTGCCAGCAGCTTGGGGGGGCTGGGCGAGCAGTACTTC
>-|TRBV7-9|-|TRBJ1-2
CASSPSGADGYTF
TGTGCCAGCAGCCCCTCCGGGGCCGATGGCTACACCTTC
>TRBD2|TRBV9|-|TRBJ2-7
CASSVDPTRGGAYEQYF
TGTGCCAGCAGCGTAGACCCTACGCGGGGGGGAGCCTACGAGCAGTACTTC
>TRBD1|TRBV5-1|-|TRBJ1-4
CASSWGQMNEKLFF
TGCGCCAGCAGCTGGGGACAGATGAATGAAAAACTGTTTTTT
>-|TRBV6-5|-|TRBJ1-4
CASATTGPWDLFF
TGTGCCAGCGCAACGACAGGCCCCTGGGACCTGTTTTTT
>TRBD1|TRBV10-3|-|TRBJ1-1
CAISDPGTGIPEAFF
TGTGCCATCAGTGATCCCGGGACAGGGATCCCTGAAGCTTTCTTT
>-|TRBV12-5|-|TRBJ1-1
CASGSNSDTEAFF
TGTGCTAGTGGCTCTAACAGCGACACTGAAGCTTTCTTT
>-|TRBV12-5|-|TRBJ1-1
CATIVGSWDTEAFF
TGTGCTACCATCGTTGGGTCCTGGGACACTGAAGCTTTCTTT
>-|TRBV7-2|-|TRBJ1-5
CASSLGQDQPQHF
TGTGCCAGCAGCTTAGGGCAGGATCAGCCCCAGCATTTT
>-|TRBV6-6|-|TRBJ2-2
CASSTGTIGNTGELFF
TGTGCCAGCAGTACGGGCACCATTGGCAACACCGGGGAGCTGTTTTTT
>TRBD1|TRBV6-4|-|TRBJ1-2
CASSETGNYGYTF
TGTGCCAGCAGTGAGACAGGGAACTATGGCTACACCTTC
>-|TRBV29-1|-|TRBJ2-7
CSVVWGPYEQYF
TGCAGCGTTGTTTGGGGTCCCTACGAGCAGTACTTC
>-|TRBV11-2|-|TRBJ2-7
CASSEARGGEQYF
TGTGCCAGCAGCGAGGCTCGGGGAGGAGAGCAGTACTTC
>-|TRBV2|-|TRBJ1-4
CASSERTTNEKLFF
TGTGCCAGCAGTGAGAGAACAACTAATGAAAAACTGTTTTTT
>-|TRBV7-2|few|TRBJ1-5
CASSLWQGNQPQHF
TGTGCCAGCAGCTTATGGCAGGGCAATCAGCCCCAGCATTTT
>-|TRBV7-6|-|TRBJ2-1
CASSLVQYNEQFF
TGTGCCAGCAGCTTAGTTCAATACAATGAGCAGTTCTTC
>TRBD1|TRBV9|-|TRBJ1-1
CASSFSDRDTEAFF
TGTGCCAGCAGCTTTAGCGACAGGGACACTGAAGCTTTCTTT
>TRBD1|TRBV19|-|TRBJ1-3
CASSLGQSSGNTIYF
TGTGCCAGTAGTTTGGGACAGAGCTCTGGAAACACCATATATTTT
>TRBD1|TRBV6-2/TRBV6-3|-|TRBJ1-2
CASSYDRINRGRGGYTF
TGTGCCAGCAGTTACGATCGTATTAACAGGGGGCGCGGTGGCTACACCTTC
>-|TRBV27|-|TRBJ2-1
CASSLRGSYNEQFF
TGTGCCAGCAGTTTACGGGGGAGCTACAATGAGCAGTTCTTC
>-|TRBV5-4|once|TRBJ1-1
CASSLVISGLRANTEAFF
TGTGCCAGCAGCTTGGTCATCTCAGGGTTAAGAGCGAACACTGAAGCTTTCTTT
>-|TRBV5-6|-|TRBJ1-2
CASSFFGGLGYGYTF
TGTGCCAGCAGCTTCTTCGGGGGCTTGGGCTATGGCTACACCTTC
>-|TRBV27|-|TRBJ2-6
CASSLSGYGANVLTF
TGTGCCAGCAGTTTATCGGGGTACGGGGCCAACGTCCTGACTTTC
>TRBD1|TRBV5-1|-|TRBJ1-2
CASSLSGTANYGYTF
TGCGCCAGCAGCTTATCGGGGACAGCTAACTATGGCTACACCTTC
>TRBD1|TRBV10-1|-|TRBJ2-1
CASSESRQGYNEQFF
TGCGCCAGCAGTGAGTCGCGACAGGGCTACAATGAGCAGTTCTTC